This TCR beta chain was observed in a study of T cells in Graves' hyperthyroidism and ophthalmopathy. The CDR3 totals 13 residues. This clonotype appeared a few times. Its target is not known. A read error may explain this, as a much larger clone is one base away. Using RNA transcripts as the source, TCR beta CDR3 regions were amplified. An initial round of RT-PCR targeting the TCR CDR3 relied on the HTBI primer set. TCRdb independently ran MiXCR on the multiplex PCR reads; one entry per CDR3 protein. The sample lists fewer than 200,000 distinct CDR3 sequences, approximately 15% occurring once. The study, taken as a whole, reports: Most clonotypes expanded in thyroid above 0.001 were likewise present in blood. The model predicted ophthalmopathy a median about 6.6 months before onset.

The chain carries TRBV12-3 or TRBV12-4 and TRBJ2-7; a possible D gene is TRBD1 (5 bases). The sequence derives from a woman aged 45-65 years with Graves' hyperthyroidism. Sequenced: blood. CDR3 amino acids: CASLQGMGYERYF. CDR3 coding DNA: TGTGCCAGCCTCCAGGGTATGGGCTACGAGCGGTACTTC.